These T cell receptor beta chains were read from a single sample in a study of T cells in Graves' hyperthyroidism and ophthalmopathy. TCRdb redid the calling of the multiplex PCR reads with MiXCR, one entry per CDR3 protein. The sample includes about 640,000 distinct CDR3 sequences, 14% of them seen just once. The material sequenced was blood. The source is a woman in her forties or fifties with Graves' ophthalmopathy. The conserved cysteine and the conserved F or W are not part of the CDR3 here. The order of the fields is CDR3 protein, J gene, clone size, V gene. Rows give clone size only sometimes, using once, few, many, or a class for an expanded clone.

ASHGTGGELF | TRBJ2-2 | many | TRBV7-2
SARQTYEQY | TRBJ2-7 | many | TRBV20-1
ASSSEWPIPEAF | TRBJ1-1 | . | TRBV7-3
ASSGVGINQPQH | TRBJ1-5 | many | TRBV6-1
ASSLFRGGTPQH | TRBJ1-5 | many | TRBV12-3/TRBV12-4
AIKGQGHGYT | TRBJ1-2 | . | TRBV10-3
ASSGAGTSQGNEQF | TRBJ2-1 | few | TRBV7-2
SATTSGRFNEQF | TRBJ2-1 | . | TRBV20-1
ASSLRGYSGNTIY | TRBJ1-3 | . | TRBV27
SVGGGGETQY | TRBJ2-5 | many | TRBV20-1